A selection of T cell receptor beta chains follows, all from one sample in a study of cytomegalovirus exposure and HLA in healthy donors. Repertoires were generated with immunoSEQ multiplex PCR, while TCRdb's copy carries only in-frame clones and drops some. The table shows over 120,000 clones, with 87% occurring only once. The sequenced material came from PBMCs. Receptors originate from a young man in good health and CMV-seropositive. CDR3s include the opening cysteine and the closing phenylalanine or tryptophan. Fields, in order: CDR3 DNA, CDR3 protein, clone size, V gene, D gene, CDR3 length, J gene. D genes are given only for firm matches. A row's size may be missing; if present it is once, few, many or a size class.

CDR3 DNA: TGTGCCAGTATCACCGAAAACAGAGCTTTCTTT
CDR3 protein: CASITENRAFF
clone size: -
V gene: TRBV28
D gene: -
CDR3 length: 11
J gene: TRBJ1-1

CDR3 DNA: TGTGCCAGCAGTACAAAAAGGACAGGGGAAGGTCAGCCCCAGCATTTT
CDR3 protein: CASSTKRTGEGQPQHF
clone size: -
V gene: TRBV27
D gene: TRBD1
CDR3 length: 16
J gene: TRBJ1-5

CDR3 DNA: TGTGCCAGCAGCTTGGGGGCGTATGGCTACACCTTC
CDR3 protein: CASSLGAYGYTF
clone size: -
V gene: TRBV5-6
D gene: -
CDR3 length: 12
J gene: TRBJ1-2

CDR3 DNA: TGCGCCAGCAGCCCAGGCGGGGGGGCTGAGACCCAGTACTTC
CDR3 protein: CASSPGGGAETQYF
clone size: -
V gene: TRBV5-1
D gene: TRBD2
CDR3 length: 14
J gene: TRBJ2-5

CDR3 DNA: TGCGCCAGCAGCTTTCCGGGGGAAGAGACCCAGTACTTC
CDR3 protein: CASSFPGEETQYF
clone size: once
V gene: TRBV5-1
D gene: -
CDR3 length: 13
J gene: TRBJ2-5

CDR3 DNA: TGCGCCAGCAGTCAAGAGTGGCAGGGTCCCTTCTCCTACGAGCAGTACTTC
CDR3 protein: CASSQEWQGPFSYEQYF
clone size: -
V gene: TRBV23-1
D gene: -
CDR3 length: 17
J gene: TRBJ2-7

CDR3 DNA: TGTGCCAGCAGTGTACCGGGACAGGGGAACACCATATATTTT
CDR3 protein: CASSVPGQGNTIYF
clone size: few
V gene: TRBV6-1
D gene: TRBD1
CDR3 length: 14
J gene: TRBJ1-3

CDR3 DNA: TGTGCCAGCAACCTAGCCCGAGGGGGGGACAATGAGCAGTTCTTC
CDR3 protein: CASNLARGGDNEQFF
clone size: -
V gene: TRBV11-2
D gene: -
CDR3 length: 15
J gene: TRBJ2-1

CDR3 DNA: TGTGCCAGCAGCAGGGACAGGGGTTCGGATGAGCAGTTCTTC
CDR3 protein: CASSRDRGSDEQFF
clone size: -
V gene: TRBV2
D gene: TRBD1
CDR3 length: 14
J gene: TRBJ2-1

CDR3 DNA: TGTGCCATCAGTGAGAGGTTCGGCAGACCGGAGGGGCAGTACTTC
CDR3 protein: CAISERFGRPEGQYF
clone size: -
V gene: TRBV10-3
D gene: -
CDR3 length: 15
J gene: TRBJ2-7

CDR3 DNA: TGCGCCAGCAGCTTGGGGCAGGGGAAGGGCACTGAAGCTTTCTTT
CDR3 protein: CASSLGQGKGTEAFF
clone size: -
V gene: TRBV5-1
D gene: -
CDR3 length: 15
J gene: TRBJ1-1

CDR3 DNA: TGTGCCAGCAGTGAGCGGGGACAGAGGAACTCTGGAGCTTTCTTT
CDR3 protein: CASSERGQRNSGAFF
clone size: once
V gene: TRBV6-1
D gene: TRBD1
CDR3 length: 15
J gene: TRBJ1-1

CDR3 DNA: TGTGCCAGCAGCCCTAGCGGGGTTAGCACAGATACGCAGTATTTT
CDR3 protein: CASSPSGVSTDTQYF
clone size: -
V gene: TRBV25-1
D gene: TRBD2
CDR3 length: 15
J gene: TRBJ2-3

CDR3 DNA: TGTGCCAGCAGCGCCCGACTAGCGGGAGTAGGTGAGCAGTTCTTC
CDR3 protein: CASSARLAGVGEQFF
clone size: -
V gene: TRBV7-8
D gene: TRBD2
CDR3 length: 15
J gene: TRBJ2-1

CDR3 DNA: TGTGCCAGCAGTTGGGACATAACAGATACGCAGTATTTT
CDR3 protein: CASSWDITDTQYF
clone size: few
V gene: TRBV27
D gene: -
CDR3 length: 13
J gene: TRBJ2-3

CDR3 DNA: TGTGCCAGCAGTGACTCGGTAGATAGCAATCAGCCCCAGCATTTT
CDR3 protein: CASSDSVDSNQPQHF
clone size: -
V gene: TRBV6-4
D gene: -
CDR3 length: 15
J gene: TRBJ1-5

CDR3 DNA: TGTGCCAGCGCAGGGGGCAATCGCAATCAGCCCCAGCATTTT
CDR3 protein: CASAGGNRNQPQHF
clone size: -
V gene: TRBV19
D gene: TRBD1
CDR3 length: 14
J gene: TRBJ1-5

CDR3 DNA: TGTGCCAGCATAAGAGGGCAGTCGTACCAAGAGACCCAGTACTTC
CDR3 protein: CASIRGQSYQETQYF
clone size: -
V gene: TRBV6-1
D gene: -
CDR3 length: 15
J gene: TRBJ2-5